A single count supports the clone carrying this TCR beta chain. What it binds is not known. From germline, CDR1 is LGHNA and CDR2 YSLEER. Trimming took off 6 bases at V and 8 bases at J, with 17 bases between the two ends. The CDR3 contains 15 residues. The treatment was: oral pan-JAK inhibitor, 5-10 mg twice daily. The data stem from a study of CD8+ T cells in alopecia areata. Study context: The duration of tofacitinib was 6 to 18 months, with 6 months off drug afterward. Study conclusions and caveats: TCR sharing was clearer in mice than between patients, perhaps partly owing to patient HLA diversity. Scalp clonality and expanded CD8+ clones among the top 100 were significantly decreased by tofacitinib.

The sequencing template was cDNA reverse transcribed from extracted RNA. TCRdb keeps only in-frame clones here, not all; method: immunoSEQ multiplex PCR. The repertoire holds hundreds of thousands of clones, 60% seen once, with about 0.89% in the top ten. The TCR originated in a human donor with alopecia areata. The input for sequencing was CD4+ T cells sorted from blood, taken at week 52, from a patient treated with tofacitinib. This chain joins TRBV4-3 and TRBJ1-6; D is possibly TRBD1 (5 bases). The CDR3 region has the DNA TGCGCCAGCAGACCCCAGGGTGGTGGGGATTCACCCCTCCACTTT. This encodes CASRPQGGGDSPLHF.